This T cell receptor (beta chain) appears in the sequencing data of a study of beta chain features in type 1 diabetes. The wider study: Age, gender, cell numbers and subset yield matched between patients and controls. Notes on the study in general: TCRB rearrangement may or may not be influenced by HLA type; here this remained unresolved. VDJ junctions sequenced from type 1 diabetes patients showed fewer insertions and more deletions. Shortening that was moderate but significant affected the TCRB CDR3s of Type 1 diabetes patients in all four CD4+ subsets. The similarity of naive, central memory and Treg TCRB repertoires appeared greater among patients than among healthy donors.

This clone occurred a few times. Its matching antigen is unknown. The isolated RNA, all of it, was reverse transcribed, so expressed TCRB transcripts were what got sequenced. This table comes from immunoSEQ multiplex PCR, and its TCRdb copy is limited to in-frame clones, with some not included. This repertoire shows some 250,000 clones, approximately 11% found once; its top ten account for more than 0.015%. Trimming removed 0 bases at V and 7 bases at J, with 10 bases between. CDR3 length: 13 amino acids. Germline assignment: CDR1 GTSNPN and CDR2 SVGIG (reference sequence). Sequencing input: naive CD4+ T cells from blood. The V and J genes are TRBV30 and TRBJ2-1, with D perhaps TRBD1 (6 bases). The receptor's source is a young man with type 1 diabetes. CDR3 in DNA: TGTGCCTGGAGTGTACAAGGGGGAAATGAGCAGTTCTTC. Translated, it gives CAWSVQGGNEQFF.